The 25 T cell receptor beta chains reported below all come from one sample, sequenced in a study of T cells in Graves' hyperthyroidism and ophthalmopathy. The source material, RNA transcripts, was used to amplify TCR beta CDR3 regions. During a first-round RT-PCR of the TCR CDR3, the HTBI primer set was used. One entry per CDR3 protein results from TCRdb running MiXCR on the multiplex PCR reads. This sample has hundreds of thousands of distinct CDR3 sequences; 14% occur once, and the top ten carry more than 8.5%. The source material was blood. The source of these receptors is a woman between 18 and 29 years old with Graves' hyperthyroidism.

The sample holds a few counts of this clonotype. As DNA, the CDR3 is TGCGCCAGCAGCTCACTTGAGGTAGAGACCCAGTACTTC. Translated, it gives CASSSLEVETQYF. The chain joins TRBV5-1 to TRBJ2-5; no firm D call. Trimming took off 3 bases at V and 4 bases at J, with 10 bases between the two ends. CDR1 SGHRS and CDR2 YFSETQ come from the germline V gene. This CDR3 contains 13 residues.

This clonotype was counted at least ten times. V gene TRBV7-9 combines with J gene TRBJ2-5; D possibly corresponds to TRBD1 (5 bases). CDR3 length: 17 amino acids. CDR1 is SEHNR, CDR2 FQNEAQ, per germline (reference sequence). The V end was cut by 1 base, the J end by 4 bases, with 19 bases between. CDR3 sequence: CASSLEDSGLNGETQYF. CDR3 coding DNA: TGTGCCAGCAGCTTAGAAGACTCAGGGTTAAACGGAGAGACCCAGTACTTC.

This clonotype was detected many times. J is TRBJ2-7 and V is TRBV20-1; TRBD1 is a possible D gene (5 bases). The V gene's germline CDR1 is DFQATT and CDR2 SNEGSKA (reference sequence). This CDR3 has 14 residues. The V end was cut by 1 base, the J end by 0 bases, with 10 bases between. The CDR3 is CSARVRASSYEQYF. CDR3 DNA: TGCAGTGCTAGAGTCAGGGCCAGCTCCTACGAGCAGTACTTC.

This clonotype was detected a few times. The CDR3 region is CSARNREGFSTEAFF. In nucleotides, the CDR3 is TGCAGTGCTAGAAATCGGGAAGGGTTTAGCACTGAAGCTTTCTTT. This chain links TRBV20-1 with TRBJ1-1, with D uncertain. CDR3 length equals 15 residues. Germline CDR1 and CDR2: DFQATT and SNEGSKA (reference sequence). Trimming pared 2 bases from V and 4 bases from J, leaving 17 bases between.

The sample holds a few counts of this clonotype. The chain couples TRBV14 to TRBJ2-5; 12 bases map to TRBD2. Germline CDR1 reads SGHDN; CDR2 reads FVKESK. This CDR3 comprises 14 residues. Germline trimming cut 4 bases from V and 9 bases from J; bases unmatched to any gene: 6. In nucleotides, the CDR3 is TGTGCCAGCAGCCTCCTAGCGGGAGGGCCGTCCCAGTACTTC. As protein: CASSLLAGGPSQYF.

The rearrangement uses TRBV7-9 and TRBJ1-2, with unresolved D. V shed 5 bases and J shed 1 base, with 8 bases lying between them. This CDR3 region has 13 residues. The germline V gene encodes CDR1 SEHNR and CDR2 FQNEAQ (reference sequence). DNA of the CDR3: TGTGCCAGCAGCCGACCGAATAACTATGGCTACACCTTC. Protein: CASSRPNNYGYTF.

This clonotype appeared a few times. V usage is TRBV12-3 or TRBV12-4 and J usage is TRBJ1-4; D not resolved. This CDR3 has 13 amino acids. V was shortened by 11 bases and J by 7 bases, with 17 bases between the two germline ends. This CDR3 is CACTLMWGEKLFF. The CDR3 nucleotides are TGTGCCTGCACCCTAATGTGGGGTGAAAAACTGTTTTTT.

This clonotype was counted at least ten times. V gene TRBV7-9 combines with J gene TRBJ2-5; a weak D match, TRBD1 (6 bases). The CDR3 loop spans 15 amino acids. Germline-derived CDR1 and CDR2 are SEHNR and FQNEAQ (reference sequence). Trimming left V 4 bases short and J 3 bases short, with 15 bases between. The CDR3 coding sequence is TGTGCCAGCAGCTGCCATAATGACAGGAAAGAGACCCAGTACTTC. Amino acids: CASSCHNDRKETQYF.

CDR3 protein: CASSSHRAGANVLTF. The CDR3 bases are TGTGCCAGCAGTAGCCACAGGGCTGGGGCCAACGTCCTGACTTTC. The J gene is TRBJ2-6, the V gene TRBV6-2 or TRBV6-3, with D tentatively TRBD1 (6 bases). Trimming took 5 bases from V and 2 from J, leaving 10 bases between them. The CDR3 length is 15 residues. Per germline, CDR1 MNHEY and CDR2 SVGEGT.

This clonotype was picked up many times. The J gene is TRBJ2-2, the V gene TRBV11-3, with 9 bases aligning to TRBD1. The V segment lost 5 bases and the J segment 7 bases; nucleotides outside the gene matches: 11. Germline V CDR1 and CDR2: SGHNT, YENEEA. The CDR3 runs to 16 residues. CDR3 amino acids: CASSEQGAVGVGELFF. CDR3 DNA sequence: TGTGCCAGCAGCGAACAGGGGGCCGTCGGGGTCGGGGAGCTGTTTTTT. Full variable domain (outside the CDR3, taken from reference TRBV11-3 and TRBJ2-2): EAGVVQSPRYKIIEKKQPVAFWCNPISGHNTLYWYLQNLGQGPELLIRYENEEAVDDSQLPKDRFSAERLKGVDSTLKIQPAELGDSAVYLCASSEQGAVGVGELFFGEGSRLTVL.

Many counts were recorded for this clonotype. The V and J genes are TRBV18 and TRBJ2-3; D possibly corresponds to TRBD2 (5 bases). Trimming removed 3 bases at V and 3 bases at J, with 13 bases between. The CDR3 length is 15 residues. Germline CDR1 KGHSH, CDR2 LQKENI. The CDR3 nucleotides are TGTGCCAGCTCACCTTCTGATTGGGAGACAGATACGCAGTATTTT. It yields the protein CASSPSDWETDTQYF.

This clonotype occurred many times. The chain couples TRBV9 to TRBJ2-1; D remains ambiguous. V lost 3 bases, J lost 0 bases, and 4 bases lay in between. There are 13 residues in the CDR3. Per germline, CDR1 SGDLS and CDR2 YYNGEE. The CDR3 region has the DNA TGTGCCAGCAGCGGTTACTCCTACAATGAGCAGTTCTTC. Translating it yields CASSGYSYNEQFF.

At least ten counts were recorded for this clonotype. The chain joins TRBV6-1 to TRBJ2-1; 9 bases align to TRBD2. V lost 6 bases, J lost 10 bases, and 13 bases stayed unmatched. Germline V gene data show CDR1 as MNHNS and CDR2 as SASEGT. The CDR3 spans 15 residues. CDR3 loop: CASRDGAGGLPEQFF. CDR3 in DNA: TGTGCCAGCAGGGACGGAGCGGGAGGCCTCCCCGAGCAGTTCTTC.

This clonotype was seen ten or more times. The chain employs TRBV6-1 and TRBJ2-1, with 10 bases fitting TRBD1. Germline V gives CDR1 MNHNS, CDR2 SASEGT. CDR3 length: 15 residues. With V trimmed by 5 bases and J by 6 bases, 7 bases remained unmatched. The CDR3 DNA reads TGTGCCAGCAGTTTAACCGGGACAGGGGCCAATGAGCAGTTCTTC. This gives the protein CASSLTGTGANEQFF.

This chain links TRBV7-8 with TRBJ2-2, with unresolved D. The CDR3 is 11 residues long. The germline CDR1 and CDR2 sequences are SGHVS and FQNEAQ. V lost 5 bases and J lost 10, with 8 bases in between. CDR3 bases: TGTGCCAGCAGCCCGTCCGCGGAGCTGTTTTTT. It is translated as CASSPSAELFF.

The table lists this clonotype with many counts. CDR3 sequence: CASSLDDGTEAFF. The CDR3, as DNA: TGTGCCAGCAGCTTAGACGACGGCACTGAAGCTTTCTTT. This chain links TRBV7-3 with TRBJ1-1; D uncertain. V lost 2 bases and J lost 4, with 8 bases in between. Germline V CDR1 and CDR2: SGHTA, FQGTGA. The CDR3 is 13 amino acids. Full variable domain (remainder filled in from reference TRBV7-3 and TRBJ1-1): GAGVSQTPSNKVTEKGKYVELRCDPISGHTALYWYRQSLGQGPEFLIYFQGTGAADDSGLPNDRFFAVRPEGSVSTLKIQRTERGDSAVYLCASSLDDGTEAFFGQGTRLTVV.

This clonotype was found many times. The chain has TRBV29-1 and TRBJ1-1, with TRBD1 matching over 7 bases. Germline-derived CDR1 and CDR2 are SQVTM and ANQGSEA. Trimming took 6 bases from V and 5 from J; bases not matched to a gene: 6. This CDR3 spans 12 amino acids. The CDR3: CSVGQVVTEAFF. In nucleotides, the CDR3 is TGCAGCGTCGGACAGGTGGTAACTGAAGCTTTCTTT.

This clonotype appeared a few times. V is TRBV7-9 and J is TRBJ2-1; a weak D match, TRBD2 (5 bases). This CDR3 comprises 13 residues. Per the germline V gene, CDR1 is SEHNR and CDR2 is FQNEAQ (reference sequence). Trimming took 7 bases from V and 6 from J, leaving 13 bases between them. The CDR3 DNA reads as TGTGCCAGCACTCCGGACTTCTTCAATGAGCAGTTCTTC. This sequence encodes CASTPDFFNEQFF.

V usage is TRBV7-8 and J usage is TRBJ2-2, with 7 bases identical to TRBD1. V lost 5 bases to trimming and J lost 0 bases; unmatched junction nucleotides: 6. The CDR3 covers 16 residues. Germline V gives CDR1 SGHVS, CDR2 FQNEAQ. CDR3 in DNA: TGTGCCAGCAGCAGGGGACAGTTTTCGAACACCGGGGAGCTGTTTTTT. Its translation is CASSRGQFSNTGELFF.

There are many counts of this clonotype. The chain has TRBV3-1 and TRBJ2-3, with 10 positions matching TRBD2. This CDR3 comprises 16 residues. The J segment lost 9 bases and the V segment lost 0 bases, leaving 9 bases of the junction unmatched. Germline V gene data show CDR1 as LGHDT and CDR2 as YNNKEL (reference sequence). CDR3 in DNA: TGTGCCAGCAGCCAAGAAGGGCTAGCGGGAGCAGGCACGCAGTATTTT. Amino acids: CASSQEGLAGAGTQYF.

This clonotype has a count of ten or more. This rearrangement joins TRBV27 to TRBJ2-3, with 7 bases that match TRBD2. The trim removed 8 bases at V and 3 bases at J, leaving 17 bases unmatched. This CDR3 spans 17 amino acids. Germline CDR1 MNHEY, CDR2 SMNVEV (reference sequence). The CDR3 is CASQHLSQRDATDTQYF. The CDR3 DNA is TGTGCCAGCCAGCATTTGAGTCAGCGGGACGCTACAGATACGCAGTATTTT.

This clonotype appeared a few times. The chain recombines TRBV28 with TRBJ1-2, with a possible D match to TRBD1 (6 bases). This CDR3 comprises 14 residues. Trimming removed 6 bases from V and 7 bases from J, with 18 bases in between. Germline loops: CDR1 MDHEN, CDR2 SYDVKM. CDR3 sequence (DNA): TGTGCCAGCAGCGAGGACAGCCGGAGGGCTGGCTACACCTTC. Protein product: CASSEDSRRAGYTF.

This clonotype was counted ten times or more. CDR3 DNA sequence: TGTGCCAGCAGCTCCCCCCATAAAAGGGCGTCGTACGAGCAGTACTTC. It yields the protein CASSSPHKRASYEQYF. The chain has TRBV5-6 and TRBJ2-7; D gene ambiguous. This CDR3 contains 16 residues. Germline V lookup: CDR1 SGHDT, CDR2 YYEEEE. Between the trimmed V and J ends, which lost 3 bases and 4 bases, there was a span of 20 bases.

This clonotype was counted at least ten times. This chain links TRBV18 with TRBJ1-1, with no clear D. Germline values: CDR1 KGHSH, CDR2 LQKENI. Trimming removed 2 bases from V and 5 bases from J, with 9 bases in between. This CDR3 is 13 amino acids long. This CDR3 reads CASSPGGLTEAFF. CDR3 bases: TGTGCCAGCTCACCAGGAGGTTTGACTGAAGCTTTCTTT. Based on the CDR3 plus reference TRBV18 and TRBJ1-1, the full variable domain is NAGVMQNPRHLVRRRGQEARLRCSPMKGHSHVYWYRQLPEEGLKFMVYLQKENIIDESGMPKERFSAEFPKEGPSILRIQQVVRGDSAAYFCASSPGGLTEAFFGQGTRLTVV.

This clonotype came up many times. The CDR3 coding sequence is TGTGCCAGCAGCTCCCCGCGGGACAGAATCACAGATACGCAGTATTTT. Translation gives CASSSPRDRITDTQYF. The chain combines TRBV11-1 with TRBJ2-3; tentative D call: TRBD1 (7 bases). CDR1 is SGHAT, CDR2 FQDESV, per germline (reference sequence). The CDR3 has 16 amino acids. V was clipped by 4 bases and J by 2 bases, with 16 bases between them.